A single sample is the source of the 25 T cell receptor beta chains below, sequenced in a study of T cell responses to AZD1222 COVID-19 vaccine. The assay was immunoSEQ multiplex PCR, and TCRdb's table has in-frame clones only and misses some. The profile shows 140,000 to 150,000 clones, approximately 91% of them singletons. Specimen: peripheral blood, collected 28 days after the second AZD1222 dose. Receptor source: an adult who received the AZD1222 COVID-19 vaccine.

The chain uses TRBV5-1 and TRBJ1-3, with no clear D. V was pared by 4 bases and J by 4 bases, with 9 bases between. CDR3 length: 13 amino acids. Germline V gives CDR1 SGHRS, CDR2 YFSETQ. CDR3 in amino acids: CASSLSMGNTIYF. Here the CDR3 DNA reads TGCGCCAGCAGCCTCTCAATGGGAAACACCATATATTTT. Combining the CDR3 with reference TRBV5-1 and TRBJ1-3 gives the whole variable domain KAGVTQTPRYLIKTRGQQVTLSCSPISGHRSVSWYQQTPGQGLQFLFEYFSETQRNKGNFPGRFSGRQFSNSRSEMNVSTLELGDSALYLCASSLSMGNTIYFGEGSWLTVV.

This chain connects TRBV4-1 to TRBJ2-5; the match to TRBD1 covers 7 bases. From germline, CDR1 is MGHRA and CDR2 YSYEKL. Germline trimming cut 4 bases from V and 5 bases from J; bases unmatched to any gene: 7. The CDR3 extends over 14 amino acids. In DNA form, the CDR3 reads TGCGCCAGCAGCCCCCACAGGGGTACTGAGACCCAGTACTTC. It yields the protein CASSPHRGTETQYF.

The rearrangement uses TRBV7-2 and TRBJ2-7; TRBD1 matches 8 bases. V was pared by 1 base and J by 3 bases, with 2 bases of the junction left unmatched. Germline assignment: CDR1 SGHTA and CDR2 FQGNSA. The CDR3 has 14 amino acids. This chain's CDR3 is CASSLDRGIYEQYF. The CDR3 bases are TGTGCCAGCAGCTTAGACAGGGGGATCTACGAGCAGTACTTC. Drawing the rest from reference TRBV7-2 and TRBJ2-7, the complete variable domain is GAGVSQSPSNKVTEKGKDVELRCDPISGHTALYWYRQSLGQGLEFLIYFQGNSAPDKSGLPSDRFSAERTGGSVSTLTIQRTQQEDSAVYLCASSLDRGIYEQYFGPGTRLTVT.

The chain joins TRBV5-1 to TRBJ2-2, with D possibly being TRBD2 (5 bases). This CDR3 is 15 amino acids long. Trimming took 4 bases from V and 6 from J, leaving 16 bases between them. CDR1 is SGHRS, CDR2 YFSETQ, per germline. CDR3 sequence: CASSPIAGGAGELFF. CDR3 in DNA: TGCGCCAGCAGCCCAATAGCCGGAGGCGCCGGGGAGCTGTTTTTT.

The chain links TRBV5-6 to TRBJ1-1; D is ambiguous. The germline gives CDR1 SGHDT, CDR2 YYEEEE. This CDR3 region has 14 residues. Deletions cut 3 bases from V and 2 bases from J, with 11 bases between. As DNA, the CDR3 is TGTGCCAGCAGCTCGACGGGCTTTAACACTGAAGCTTTCTTT. Translated, it gives CASSSTGFNTEAFF.

J is TRBJ2-2 and V is TRBV9, with 11 nucleotides matching TRBD2. This CDR3 region has 15 residues. V trimming: 3 bases; J trimming: 4 bases; junction bases outside the gene matches: 2. Germline V gives CDR1 SGDLS, CDR2 YYNGEE. CDR3 protein: CASSGLAGPTGELFF. CDR3 coding DNA: TGTGCCAGCAGCGGACTAGCGGGGCCCACCGGGGAGCTGTTTTTT.

V is TRBV30 and J is TRBJ1-1; TRBD1 is a possible D gene (5 bases). Looked up from germline, CDR1 is GTSNPN and CDR2 is SVGIG (reference sequence). V lost 0 bases and J 5 bases, leaving 10 bases between the germline ends. This CDR3 has 13 residues. This chain's CDR3 is CAWSVGRGTEAFF. Written as DNA, the CDR3 is TGTGCCTGGAGTGTGGGGCGGGGGACTGAAGCTTTCTTT.

This sequence joins TRBV28 and TRBJ1-1; possibly TRBD1 for D (5 bases). Germline loops: CDR1 MDHEN, CDR2 SYDVKM. The V end lost 4 bases, the J end lost 0 bases, and 15 bases lay between the germline ends. This CDR3 region has 16 residues. The CDR3: CASSSGRGWMNTEAFF. CDR3 nucleotide sequence: TGTGCCAGCAGTTCCGGGAGGGGCTGGATGAACACTGAAGCTTTCTTT. Together with reference TRBV28 and TRBJ1-1, the CDR3 gives the full variable domain: DVKVTQSSRYLVKRTGEKVFLECVQDMDHENMFWYRQDPGLGLRLIYFSYDVKMKEKGDIPEGYSVSREKKERFSLILESASTNQTSMYLCASSSGRGWMNTEAFFGQGTRLTVV.

J is TRBJ1-2 and V is TRBV19, with TRBD1 matching 8 bases. CDR3 length: 16 residues. CDR1 is LNHDA and CDR2 is SQIVND in the germline V gene (reference sequence). V was clipped by 5 bases and J by 2 bases; unmatched bases: 10. The CDR3 region is CASSHRDRYLNYGYTF. The CDR3 nucleotides are TGTGCCAGTAGTCACCGGGACAGGTACCTAAACTATGGCTACACCTTC.

The chain is built from TRBV6-1 and TRBJ2-7, with 7 bases fitting TRBD1. The CDR3 extends over 16 amino acids. With V trimmed by 0 bases and J by 2 bases, 7 bases remained unmatched. CDR1 and CDR2 (germline): MNHNS, SASEGT. CDR3 protein: CASSEARTGQTYEQYF. The CDR3, as DNA: TGTGCCAGCAGTGAAGCGCGGACAGGTCAAACCTACGAGCAGTACTTC.

This clone was seen once. The chain joins TRBV15 to TRBJ1-4; D unresolved. This CDR3 comprises 13 residues. Looked up from germline, CDR1 is LNHNV and CDR2 is YYDKDF (reference sequence). Between the trimmed V and J ends, which lost 0 bases and 8 bases, there was a span of 7 bases. The CDR3 region is CATSRDLGEKLFF. The CDR3 DNA reads as TGTGCCACCAGCAGAGATTTGGGAGAAAAACTGTTTTTT.

V gene TRBV4-1 combines with J gene TRBJ1-3; TRBD1 matches at 9 bases. The germline V gene encodes CDR1 MGHRA and CDR2 YSYEKL. The CDR3 is 16 residues long. Trimming at V came to 2 bases and at J to 3 bases, leaving 5 bases not matched to a gene. In DNA, the CDR3 is TGCGCCAGCAGCCAATTGACAGGGGGATATGGAAACACCATATATTTT. Translation gives CASSQLTGGYGNTIYF.

The CDR3 nucleotides read TGTGCCAGCAGTTTAGCCCTAGCGGGAGTTGATACGCAGTATTTT. Its translation: CASSLALAGVDTQYF. V and J are TRBV27 and TRBJ2-3, with 10 bases fitting TRBD2. V lost 2 bases to trimming and J lost 6 bases; unmatched junction nucleotides: 5. The CDR3 runs 15 residues. The germline V gene encodes CDR1 MNHEY and CDR2 SMNVEV (reference sequence).

The chain recombines TRBV5-1 with TRBJ1-6; D not resolved. The V end was cut by 0 bases, the J end by 9 bases, with 13 bases between. Per germline, CDR1 SGHRS and CDR2 YFSETQ. The CDR3 is 15 amino acids. The CDR3 DNA is TGCGCCAGCAGCTTGGACAGTCCTCGTACTTCACCCCTCCACTTT. Residues: CASSLDSPRTSPLHF.

This clone was recorded at least ten times. V gene TRBV11-1 combines with J gene TRBJ1-1, with 8 bases fitting TRBD1. Germline V gene lookup returns CDR1 SGHAT and CDR2 FQDESV (reference sequence). V lost 5 bases, J lost 3 bases, and 2 bases stayed unmatched. This CDR3 region has 13 residues. CDR3 nucleotide sequence: TGTGCCAGCAGCAGACAGGGGTACACTGAAGCTTTCTTT. Translating gives CASSRQGYTEAFF.

The V gene is TRBV7-2, the J gene TRBJ1-2, with TRBD1 as a possible D gene (6 bases). CDR1 and CDR2 (germline): SGHTA, FQGNSA. Trimming took 6 bases from V and 8 from J, leaving 19 bases between them. The length of the CDR3 is 14 residues. The CDR3 region has the DNA TGTGCCAGCAGTGCCTTCCAGGGGTTCAGGGGCTACACCTTC. Translation: CASSAFQGFRGYTF.

The chain uses TRBV6-6 and TRBJ1-2, with TRBD1 matching over 12 bases. The CDR3 spans 17 residues. Germline assignment: CDR1 MNHNY and CDR2 SVGAGI (reference sequence). The V segment lost 5 bases and the J segment 4 bases; nucleotides outside the gene matches: 11. The CDR3 DNA reads TGTGCCAGCAGTCGTTCCGGGACAGGGGGCTCAGGCTATGGCTACACCTTC. This codes for CASSRSGTGGSGYGYTF.

The V and J genes are TRBV9 and TRBJ1-4; a possible D gene is TRBD1 (6 bases). The germline gives CDR1 SGDLS, CDR2 YYNGEE. The V and J ends lost 0 bases and 8 bases respectively, with 17 bases between them. The CDR3 length is 16 residues. In nucleotides, the CDR3 is TGTGCCAGCAGCGTAGTTCGGGGGGCGGTTAAAGAAAAACTGTTTTTT. Residues: CASSVVRGAVKEKLFF.

This chain links TRBV27 with TRBJ1-2; no clear D gene. The CDR3 has 14 amino acids. The germline V gene has CDR1 MNHEY and CDR2 SMNVEV (reference sequence). V was shortened by 3 bases and J by 0 bases, with 8 bases between the two germline ends. CDR3 loop: CASSFIGTNYGYTF. Written as DNA, the CDR3 is TGTGCCAGCAGTTTTATCGGGACTAACTATGGCTACACCTTC.

This clone was observed once. This chain joins TRBV5-1 and TRBJ2-1; the D gene is possibly TRBD2 (6 bases). Germline V lookup: CDR1 SGHRS, CDR2 YFSETQ. CDR3 size: 15 residues. V was shortened by 0 bases and J by 3 bases, with 10 bases between the two germline ends. The chain's CDR3 is CASSLEAGGYNEQFF. DNA for the CDR3: TGCGCCAGCAGCTTGGAAGCGGGCGGCTACAATGAGCAGTTCTTC. Based on the CDR3 plus reference TRBV5-1 and TRBJ2-1, the full variable domain is KAGVTQTPRYLIKTRGQQVTLSCSPISGHRSVSWYQQTPGQGLQFLFEYFSETQRNKGNFPGRFSGRQFSNSRSEMNVSTLELGDSALYLCASSLEAGGYNEQFFGPGTRLTVL.

V is TRBV5-1 and J is TRBJ2-5, with TRBD2 identical over 9 bases. Germline V gene data show CDR1 as SGHRS and CDR2 as YFSETQ. The CDR3 has 15 residues. J lost 1 base, V lost 3 bases, and 4 bases had no gene match. This CDR3 is CASSSGAGGQETQYF. The DNA of the CDR3 is TGCGCCAGCAGCTCCGGAGCGGGGGGCCAAGAGACCCAGTACTTC. Using reference TRBV5-1 and TRBJ2-5 for the parts outside the CDR3, the full variable domain is KAGVTQTPRYLIKTRGQQVTLSCSPISGHRSVSWYQQTPGQGLQFLFEYFSETQRNKGNFPGRFSGRQFSNSRSEMNVSTLELGDSALYLCASSSGAGGQETQYFGPGTRLLVL.

This clone was counted a single time. The chain joins TRBV7-9 to TRBJ1-6, with a tentative D call TRBD1 (6 bases). CDR3 length: 15 amino acids. In germline, CDR1 is SEHNR, CDR2 FQNEAQ (reference sequence). Deletions cut 1 base from V and 9 bases from J, with 13 bases between. The CDR3 DNA follows: TGTGCCAGCAGCTTAGGAGGGGGGGGGAGTTCACCCCTCCACTTT. Translating gives CASSLGGGGSSPLHF.

The V call is TRBV6-5, the J call TRBJ2-3; 9 positions agree with TRBD1. Looked up from germline, CDR1 is MNHEY and CDR2 is SVGAGI. This CDR3 is 14 amino acids long. J was trimmed by 1 base and V by 6 bases; bases with no gene match: 2. CDR3 region: CASRRTGGTDTQYF. In DNA, the CDR3 is TGTGCCAGCAGGCGGACAGGGGGCACAGATACGCAGTATTTT.

The chain employs TRBV5-1 and TRBJ1-1; D call uncertain. Deletions cut 5 bases from V and 4 bases from J, with 6 bases between. Per germline, CDR1 SGHRS and CDR2 YFSETQ. The CDR3 is 11 amino acids. This chain's CDR3 is CASRRGTEAFF. DNA of the CDR3: TGCGCCAGCAGACGGGGCACTGAAGCTTTCTTT.

The rearrangement joins TRBV18 to TRBJ1-2; weak D call: TRBD1 (6 bases). This CDR3 has 14 amino acids. V lost 3 bases to trimming and J lost 7 bases, with 15 bases between them. CDR1 and CDR2 from the germline V gene are KGHSH and LQKENI. CDR3 coding DNA: TGTGCCAGCTCACCGACGAGCCCACAGGGTGGCTACACCTTC. Translated, it gives CASSPTSPQGGYTF.